The 3 T cell receptor beta chains reported below all come from one sample, sequenced in a study of coeliac disease. Only in-frame clones appear in the TCRdb table, and some are missing; sequencing was by immunoSEQ multiplex PCR. The table includes about 1,500 clones, less than 70% detected once. The sequencing sample was made of intraepithelial lymphocytes from the gut. The receptors derive from a woman aged 45-59 years with celiac disease on a gluten-free diet.

V gene TRBV29-1 combines with J gene TRBJ1-2; D possibly corresponds to TRBD1 (5 bases). The length of the CDR3 is 11 residues. CDR1 is SQVTM and CDR2 is ANQGSEA in the germline V gene. Trimming cost V 5 bases and J 8 bases, with 12 bases left between them. CDR3: CSVFQGEGYTF. CDR3 DNA sequence: TGCAGCGTTTTTCAGGGCGAGGGCTACACCTTC.

With regard to this clone: The sample contains more than one DNA sequence encoding this CDR3. The CDR3 loop reads CASTPGYEQYF. In DNA, the CDR3 is TGTGCCAGCACCCCAGGGTACGAGCAGTACTTC. The chain has TRBV2 and TRBJ2-7; TRBD1 is a possible D gene (5 bases). This CDR3 contains 11 residues. Germline loops: CDR1 SNHLY, CDR2 FYNNEI. Trimming removed 7 bases at V and 4 bases at J, with 8 bases between.

Only a few counts were recorded for this clone. The V call is TRBV5-1, the J call TRBJ2-7, with 11 positions matching TRBD2. Germline-derived CDR1 and CDR2 are SGHRS and YFSETQ. The CDR3 totals 15 residues. V lost 1 base to trimming and J lost 6 bases; unmatched junction nucleotides: 6. The CDR3 coding sequence is TGCGCCAGCAGCTTGAAATCACTAGCGGGGGCCGAGCAGTACTTC. It yields the protein CASSLKSLAGAEQYF.